A selection of T cell receptor beta chains follows, all from one sample in a study of blood T cell repertoires in COVID-19. Sequencing was performed with immunoSEQ multiplex PCR; in TCRdb, only in-frame clones are kept and a portion is missing. Here the sample spans roughly 190,000 clones, 80% to 90% being singletons. The sample consisted of peripheral blood. These receptors were collected from a woman in her 70s with active or convalescent COVID-19. Each CDR3 is given with its conserved first and last residue. A D gene is named only where the DNA matches it firmly. Part of the rows lack a size; the others show once, few, many or a class for expanded clones.

clone_size j_call v_call d_call cdr3_nt cdr3_aa
- TRBJ1-4 TRBV4-1 - TGCGCCAGCAGCCAAAACAAGCGAACCTTTACGAGTGAAAAACTGTTTTTT CASSQNKRTFTSEKLFF
- TRBJ2-2 TRBV19 TRBD2 TGTGCCACCCCGGGACTAGCGGGAGTAGGAGGGACCGGGGAGCTGTTTTTT CATPGLAGVGGTGELFF
- TRBJ2-1 TRBV19 TRBD2 TGTGCCAGTAGTATCGCCGGGACTAGTAACAATGAGCAGTTCTTC CASSIAGTSNNEQFF
- TRBJ1-6 TRBV10-3 - TGTGCCATCAGCCCGACAGAAAATAATTCACCCCTCCACTTT CAISPTENNSPLHF
- TRBJ1-1 TRBV3-1/TRBV3-2 - TGTGCCAGCAGCCCGCGGGTGGTTAACACTGAAGCTTTCTTT CASSPRVVNTEAFF
once TRBJ1-6 TRBV5-1 TRBD1 TGCGCCAGCAGCTTGGGTCGGACAGGGGCCACACCCCTCCACTTT CASSLGRTGATPLHF
- TRBJ1-5 TRBV27 - TGTGCCAGCAGCGCGTCTCGGGGCGGGACCTTTAGCAATCAGCCCCAGCATTTT CASSASRGGTFSNQPQHF
- TRBJ1-2 TRBV28 - TGTGCCAGCAGTTTAACCAGGCCTTATGGCTACACCTTC CASSLTRPYGYTF
- TRBJ1-5 TRBV11-2 - TGTGCCAGCAGCTTGACAGTTAGCAATCAGCCCCAGCATTTT CASSLTVSNQPQHF
- TRBJ2-3 TRBV19 - TGTGCCAGTAGTTTCCAGGGAAGCACAGATACGCAGTATTTT CASSFQGSTDTQYF
- TRBJ2-1 TRBV6-4 TRBD2 TGTGCCAGCAGTGAAGGATACACTAGCGGGCCGGGTAATGAGCAGTTCTTC CASSEGYTSGPGNEQFF
- TRBJ2-7 TRBV21-1 - TGTGCCAGCACCCTTTACACGCCACCCTACGAGCAGTACTTC CASTLYTPPYEQYF
- TRBJ1-6 TRBV19 - TGTGCCAGTAGTACTAACTCCGGGATCAAAAATTCACCCCTCCACTTT CASSTNSGIKNSPLHF
- TRBJ1-2 TRBV19 - TGTGCCAGTAGTATCCCGCCAGGGGCGCTGAACTATGGCTACACCTTC CASSIPPGALNYGYTF
- TRBJ1-2 TRBV9 TRBD1 TGTGCCAGCAGCGTAGCTCTGACAGGGGGCATTACAAACTATGGCTACACCTTC CASSVALTGGITNYGYTF
- TRBJ1-1 TRBV4-2 - TGTGCCAGCAGCCAAGTGAGCGGGAACACTGAAGCTTTCTTT CASSQVSGNTEAFF
- TRBJ1-3 TRBV11-2 - TGTGCCAGCAGCTTAGACAGGGGCTGGGGAAACACCATATATTTT CASSLDRGWGNTIYF
- TRBJ2-1 TRBV9 - TGTGCCAGCAGCGTAGGAAGGGAGGATGAGCAGTTCTTC CASSVGREDEQFF
once TRBJ1-6 TRBV28 - TGTGCCAGCAGTGCCAGGGAGGGAAGAGATTCACCCCTCCACTTT CASSAREGRDSPLHF
once TRBJ2-3 TRBV29-1 - TGCAGCGTTGATTCGCGAGCTACCGCTAGCACAGATACGCAGTATTTT CSVDSRATASTDTQYF
- TRBJ2-3 TRBV21-1 - TGTGCCAGCATGCGTGGACAGGGTTCTTTATTCGTCCAGATCAGCACAGATACGCAGTATTTT CASMRGQGSLFVQISTDTQYF
- TRBJ2-1 TRBV6-5 TRBD2 TGTGCCAGCACTTATAGCGGGGTGGGCTACAATGAGCAGTTCTTC CASTYSGVGYNEQFF
- TRBJ2-3 TRBV27 TRBD2 TGTGCCAGCAGTTTTCTCCTCCTAGCGGGAAGCACAGATACGCAGTATTTT CASSFLLLAGSTDTQYF
- TRBJ1-2 TRBV6-1 - TGTGCCAGCAGTGAAGCGGTGGGGGCTCAAAGCTATGGCTACACCTTC CASSEAVGAQSYGYTF